Presented here are 21 T cell receptor beta chains from one specimen sequenced in a study of blood T cell repertoires in COVID-19. Profiling relied on immunoSEQ multiplex PCR, and the TCRdb table lists in-frame clones only, not all of them. The table records roughly 250,000 clones, approximately 91% of them present only once. Sequenced material: peripheral blood. These receptors came from a person aged 18-29 years with COVID-19, enrolled during active disease.

The genes are TRBV12-5 and TRBJ2-7, with 7 positions matching TRBD1. The CDR3 has 13 amino acids. Germline-derived CDR1 and CDR2 are LGHNT and FRNRAP. The trim removed 9 bases at V and 6 bases at J, leaving 11 bases unmatched. The CDR3, as DNA: TGTGCTAGCGCCAAACAGGGACAGTTCGAGCAGTACTTC. It specifies CASAKQGQFEQYF.

The chain employs TRBV7-3 and TRBJ2-3; maybe TRBD2 (6 bases). CDR1 is SGHTA and CDR2 is FQGTGA in the germline V gene. Deletions cut 2 bases from V and 6 bases from J, with 15 bases between. This CDR3 has 15 residues. The DNA of the CDR3 is TGTGCCAGCAGCTTAGGAGGGAGAAGTTGGGATACGCAGTATTTT. This gives the protein CASSLGGRSWDTQYF.

This chain links TRBV7-3 with TRBJ2-5, with 12 bases that match TRBD1. V lost 4 bases, J lost 6 bases, and 3 bases stayed unmatched. The V gene's germline CDR1 is SGHTA and CDR2 FQGTGA. The CDR3 is 14 residues long. The CDR3 bases are TGTGCCAGCAGCTCGGGACAGGGGGCAAAGACCCAGTACTTC. Translated, it gives CASSSGQGAKTQYF.

This chain connects TRBV9 to TRBJ2-2; D not resolved. Germline V gene data show CDR1 as SGDLS and CDR2 as YYNGEE. V was cut by 3 bases and J by 4 bases, with 4 bases left in between. The CDR3 covers 12 residues. The CDR3 here is CASSAVTGELFF. The CDR3 DNA is TGTGCCAGCAGCGCCGTCACCGGGGAGCTGTTTTTT.

As DNA, the CDR3 is TGCGCCAGCAGTCCCCCGCAGGGGGGCCATGGGGGACTAGCGGCACTGGGGACCGGGGAGCTGTTTTTT. It encodes CASSPPQGGHGGLAALGTGELFF. The chain combines TRBV23-1 with TRBJ2-2; TRBD2 aligns across 11 bases. TRBV23-1 is an ORF; its function is uncertain. This CDR3 spans 23 amino acids. Unmatched junction bases numbered 27, after V lost 4 bases and J lost 5 bases.

The count of this clone is one. V and J are TRBV7-9 and TRBJ2-2; no definite D call. There are 14 residues in the CDR3. The ends were cut back, 2 bases at V and 2 bases at J, with 6 bases in the middle. From germline, CDR1 is SEHNR and CDR2 FQNEAQ (reference sequence). The CDR3 spells CASSLSFNTGELFF. Here the CDR3 DNA reads TGTGCCAGCAGCTTAAGCTTTAACACCGGGGAGCTGTTTTTT.

The rearrangement joins TRBV25-1 to TRBJ1-6; D may be TRBD1 (6 bases). The germline CDR1 and CDR2 sequences are MGHDK and SYGVNS. The CDR3 has 14 amino acids. V shed 7 bases and J shed 8 bases, with 15 bases lying between them. The DNA of the CDR3 is TGTGCCAGCAAGTCCAGGGGCATGGATTCACCCCTCCACTTT. Protein product: CASKSRGMDSPLHF.

J is TRBJ1-1 and V is TRBV11-3, with D maybe TRBD1 (6 bases). The V end lost 2 bases, the J end lost 9 bases, and 13 bases lay between the germline ends. The CDR3 runs to 13 residues. In germline, CDR1 is SGHNT, CDR2 YENEEA. The CDR3 nucleotides read TGTGCCAGCAGCTTAAATTCGGACAGTCAAGCTTTCTTT. Its protein is CASSLNSDSQAFF. Using reference TRBV11-3 and TRBJ1-1 for the parts outside the CDR3, the full variable domain is EAGVVQSPRYKIIEKKQPVAFWCNPISGHNTLYWYLQNLGQGPELLIRYENEEAVDDSQLPKDRFSAERLKGVDSTLKIQPAELGDSAVYLCASSLNSDSQAFFGQGTRLTVV.

The CDR3 loop reads CASSLWTGGANYEQYF. As DNA, the CDR3 is TGTGCCAGCAGCTTATGGACAGGGGGCGCAAACTACGAGCAGTACTTC. The V and J genes are TRBV7-9 and TRBJ2-7; 11 bases agree with TRBD1. Germline CDR1 is SEHNR and CDR2 is FQNEAQ (reference sequence). Trimming at V came to 2 bases and at J to 3 bases, leaving 6 bases not matched to a gene. CDR3 length: 16 amino acids.

This chain links TRBV10-2 with TRBJ1-6, with 10 bases that match TRBD1. Per germline, CDR1 WSHSY and CDR2 SAAADI. The CDR3 extends over 14 amino acids. The V gene end was trimmed by 2 bases and the J gene end by 10 bases; junction bases not matched to a gene: 2. The CDR3 DNA sequence: TGCGCCAGCAGTGAGGACAGGGGGCAATCACCCCTCCACTTT. As protein: CASSEDRGQSPLHF.

The chain combines TRBV14 with TRBJ1-6; TRBD1 aligns across 7 bases. The V and J ends lost 1 base and 4 bases, in that order; junction bases with no gene match: 1. Germline-derived CDR1 and CDR2 are SGHDN and FVKESK. This CDR3 has 15 amino acids. In DNA, the CDR3 is TGTGCCAGCAGCCAAGGGGACAGATATAATTCACCCCTCCACTTT. Amino acids: CASSQGDRYNSPLHF.

This clone was recorded once. This chain connects TRBV27 to TRBJ2-1; 7 positions match TRBD2. With V trimmed by 6 bases and J by 4 bases, 9 bases remained unmatched. Germline-derived CDR1 and CDR2 are MNHEY and SMNVEV (reference sequence). The CDR3 is made up of 15 amino acids. CDR3 sequence (DNA): TGTGCCAGCAGGACCGCGGGAGCTCTGTACAATGAGCAGTTCTTC. It codes for CASRTAGALYNEQFF.

The chain joins TRBV4-2 to TRBJ1-1; tentative D call: TRBD1 (5 bases). Germline V gives CDR1 LGHNA, CDR2 YNFKEQ. V dropped 1 base and J dropped 7 bases, with 16 bases sitting between them. The length of the CDR3 is 15 residues. CDR3 protein: CASSQGGVGVGEAFF. The DNA of the CDR3 is TGTGCCAGCAGCCAAGGGGGCGTAGGGGTCGGTGAAGCTTTCTTT.

Note on this clone: The junction departs from the called germline gene at one end, perhaps through a read error. The CDR3 region has the DNA TGTGCCAGCAGCAAGCGGCACCGGGGAGCTGTTTTT. Translating it yields CASSKRHRGAVF. The chain employs TRBV11-2 and TRBJ2-2, with TRBD2 as a possible D gene (5 bases). CDR1 is SGHAT and CDR2 is FQNNGV in the germline V gene. The CDR3 consists of 12 residues. Drawing the rest from reference TRBV11-2 and TRBJ2-2, the complete variable domain is EAGVAQSPRYKIIEKRQSVAFWCNPISGHATLYWYQQILGQGPKLLIQFQNNGVVDDSQLPKDRFSAERLKGVDSTLKIQPAKLEDSAVYLCASSKRHRGAVFGEGSRLTVL.

The chain joins TRBV11-2 to TRBJ2-5, with D unresolved. Per the germline V gene, CDR1 is SGHAT and CDR2 is FQNNGV. This CDR3 is 14 amino acids long. V lost 1 base to trimming and J lost 5 bases, with 11 bases between them. The CDR3 spells CASSLAFDLETQYF. The CDR3 coding sequence is TGTGCCAGCAGCTTAGCGTTTGACTTGGAGACCCAGTACTTC.

The chain joins TRBV2 to TRBJ2-7; 8 bases match TRBD1. Germline lookup yields CDR1 SNHLY and CDR2 FYNNEI. This CDR3 is built from 13 residues. The V and J ends lost 6 bases and 4 bases, in that order; junction bases with no gene match: 5. For the CDR3, the DNA is TGTGCCAGCAGGATTACAGGGGGATACGAGCAGTACTTC. It codes for CASRITGGYEQYF.

The J gene is TRBJ2-1, the V gene TRBV10-2, with D unresolved. Germline loops: CDR1 WSHSY, CDR2 SAAADI. This CDR3 region has 14 residues. The ends were cut back, 3 bases at V and 6 bases at J, with 12 bases in the middle. CDR3 DNA: TGCGCCAGCAGTGAAACTACTCCTTTCAATGAGCAGTTCTTC. This codes for CASSETTPFNEQFF.

This clone was observed a single time. This chain links TRBV11-2 with TRBJ1-5, with 9 nucleotides matching TRBD1. Trimming removed 3 bases from V and 5 bases from J; junction bases left unmatched: 2. CDR1 SGHAT and CDR2 FQNNGV come from the germline V gene. There are 14 residues in the CDR3. CDR3 sequence: CASSLGQGDQPQHF. CDR3 sequence (DNA): TGTGCCAGCAGCTTGGGACAGGGCGATCAGCCCCAGCATTTT.

V gene TRBV3-1 (or the pseudogene TRBV3-2) combines with J gene TRBJ2-2; TRBD2 matches 7 bases. Germline trimming cut 0 bases from V and 8 bases from J; bases unmatched to any gene: 12. The length of the CDR3 is 17 residues. Per germline, CDR1 LGHDT and CDR2 YNNKEL (reference sequence). CDR3 DNA: TGTGCCAGCAGCCAAGATGCGGCGACTAGGGGAGGGGGGGAGCTGTTTTTT. Translation: CASSQDAATRGGGELFF.

The chain employs TRBV9 and TRBJ2-1; the D gene is possibly TRBD1 (5 bases). The V end was cut by 3 bases, the J end by 7 bases, with 17 bases between. The CDR3 extends over 15 amino acids. Germline V CDR1 and CDR2: SGDLS, YYNGEE. CDR3: CASSALKTVRNEQFF. CDR3 coding DNA: TGTGCCAGCAGCGCCCTCAAGACAGTCCGAAATGAGCAGTTCTTC. Using reference TRBV9 and TRBJ2-1 for the parts outside the CDR3, the full variable domain is DSGVTQTPKHLITATGQRVTLRCSPRSGDLSVYWYQQSLDQGLQFLIQYYNGEERAKGNILERFSAQQFPDLHSELNLSSLELGDSALYFCASSALKTVRNEQFFGPGTRLTVL.

This clone was found once. V gene TRBV16 combines with J gene TRBJ2-7; D uncertain. Germline V lookup: CDR1 KGHSY, CDR2 FQNENV. The CDR3 spans 15 residues. V lost 0 bases and J 3 bases, leaving 12 bases between the germline ends. CDR3 loop: CASSQSKAAIYEQYF. The CDR3 DNA sequence: TGTGCCAGCAGCCAATCGAAGGCGGCCATCTACGAGCAGTACTTC.